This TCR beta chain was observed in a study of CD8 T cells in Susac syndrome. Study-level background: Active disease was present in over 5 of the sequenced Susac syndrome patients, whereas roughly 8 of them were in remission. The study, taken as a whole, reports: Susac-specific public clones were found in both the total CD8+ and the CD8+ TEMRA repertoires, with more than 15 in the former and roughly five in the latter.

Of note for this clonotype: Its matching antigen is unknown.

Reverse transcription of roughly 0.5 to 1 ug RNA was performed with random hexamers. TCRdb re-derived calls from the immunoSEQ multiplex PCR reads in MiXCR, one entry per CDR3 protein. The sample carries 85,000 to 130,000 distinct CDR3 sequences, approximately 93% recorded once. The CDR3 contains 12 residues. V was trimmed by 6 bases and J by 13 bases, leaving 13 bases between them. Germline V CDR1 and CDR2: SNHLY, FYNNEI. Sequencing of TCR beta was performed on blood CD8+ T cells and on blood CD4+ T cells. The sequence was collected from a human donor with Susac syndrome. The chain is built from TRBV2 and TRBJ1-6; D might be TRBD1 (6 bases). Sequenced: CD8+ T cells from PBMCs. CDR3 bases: TGTGCCAGCAGAGGTCCAGGGGACCCCCTCCACTTT. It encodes CASRGPGDPLHF.